These T cell receptor beta chains were read from a single sample in a study of blood T cell repertoires in COVID-19. Profiled with immunoSEQ multiplex PCR; TCRdb holds only in-frame clones, not every one. The data contain 350,000 to 500,000 clones, more than 70% of them seen just once; the ten biggest clones take up roughly 1.4%. The sequenced sample consisted of PBMCs or T cells enriched from blood (not recorded which). Every receptor here comes from a woman between 18 and 29 years old who had been exposed to COVID-19. Each CDR3 is given with its conserved first and last residue. D genes are given only for firm matches. Size values are once, few and many counts, or a class for expanded clones, and some rows have none.

v_gene: TRBV5-1; abundance: .; d_gene: TRBD1; j_gene: TRBJ1-2; CDR3aa: CASSPTGTGIDYGYTF; CDR3nt: TGCGCCAGCAGCCCGACCGGGACAGGGATTGACTATGGCTACACCTTC
v_gene: TRBV12-3/TRBV12-4; abundance: .; d_gene: TRBD1; j_gene: TRBJ1-2; CDR3aa: CASGQGSNYGYTF; CDR3nt: TGTGCCAGTGGACAGGGGTCAAACTATGGCTACACCTTC
v_gene: TRBV6-2/TRBV6-3; abundance: .; d_gene: TRBD2; j_gene: TRBJ2-1; CDR3aa: CASSLDSGGATEQFF; CDR3nt: TGTGCCAGCAGTTTGGATAGCGGGGGGGCCACTGAGCAGTTCTTC
v_gene: TRBV5-1; abundance: .; d_gene: .; j_gene: TRBJ2-1; CDR3aa: CASSGGRSSYNEQFF; CDR3nt: TGCGCCAGCAGCGGGGGGAGGAGCTCCTACAATGAGCAGTTCTTC
v_gene: TRBV30; abundance: .; d_gene: .; j_gene: TRBJ1-1; CDR3aa: CAWSATYVLQGFF; CDR3nt: TGTGCCTGGAGCGCCACCTACGTCCTTCAGGGCTTCTTT
v_gene: TRBV27; abundance: .; d_gene: TRBD1; j_gene: TRBJ1-1; CDR3aa: CASSIGQGRDTEAFF; CDR3nt: TGTGCCAGCAGTATCGGACAGGGGAGGGATACTGAAGCTTTCTTT
v_gene: TRBV4-1; abundance: .; d_gene: .; j_gene: TRBJ1-2; CDR3aa: CASSQAPDSPALGYTF; CDR3nt: TGCGCCAGCAGCCAGGCCCCGGACAGTCCGGCGCTTGGCTACACCTTC
v_gene: TRBV5-1; abundance: .; d_gene: .; j_gene: TRBJ1-1; CDR3aa: CASSLRGANTEAFF; CDR3nt: TGCGCCAGCAGCTTACGGGGTGCGAACACTGAAGCTTTCTTT
v_gene: TRBV27; abundance: .; d_gene: TRBD1; j_gene: TRBJ1-2; CDR3aa: CATTSWTGGVDGYTF; CDR3nt: TGTGCCACTACTAGTTGGACAGGGGGCGTGGATGGCTACACCTTC
v_gene: TRBV9; abundance: .; d_gene: TRBD1; j_gene: TRBJ1-1; CDR3aa: CASSDSQGLLMNTEAFF; CDR3nt: TGTGCCAGCAGCGATTCACAGGGGCTGCTTATGAACACTGAAGCTTTCTTT
v_gene: TRBV29-1; abundance: .; d_gene: .; j_gene: TRBJ2-1; CDR3aa: CSVLTQTGVVEQFF; CDR3nt: TGCAGCGTTTTGACCCAGACAGGCGTTGTTGAGCAGTTCTTC
v_gene: TRBV6-5; abundance: .; d_gene: TRBD1; j_gene: TRBJ1-5; CDR3aa: CASSTDRGIGQPQHF; CDR3nt: TGTGCCAGCAGTACAGACAGGGGTATAGGTCAGCCCCAGCATTTT
v_gene: TRBV6-5; abundance: .; d_gene: TRBD2; j_gene: TRBJ2-1; CDR3aa: CASSYAGGNEQFF; CDR3nt: TGTGCCAGCAGTTACGCGGGAGGCAATGAGCAGTTCTTC
v_gene: TRBV10-1; abundance: .; d_gene: TRBD2; j_gene: TRBJ2-2; CDR3aa: CASRERDRTGELFF; CDR3nt: TGCGCCAGCAGAGAGCGGGATAGGACCGGGGAGCTGTTTTTT
v_gene: TRBV7-9; abundance: .; d_gene: TRBD1; j_gene: TRBJ1-5; CDR3aa: CASSAGGPLSNQPQHF; CDR3nt: TGTGCCAGCAGCGCAGGGGGCCCACTTAGCAATCAGCCCCAGCATTTT
v_gene: TRBV6-5; abundance: .; d_gene: TRBD1; j_gene: TRBJ1-1; CDR3aa: CASSAQGGNTEAFF; CDR3nt: TGTGCCAGCAGCGCCCAGGGGGGGAACACTGAAGCTTTCTTT
v_gene: TRBV29-1; abundance: .; d_gene: .; j_gene: TRBJ1-1; CDR3aa: CSVEDRIGGDTEAFF; CDR3nt: TGCAGCGTTGAAGATCGCATCGGGGGGGACACTGAAGCTTTCTTT
v_gene: TRBV2; abundance: .; d_gene: .; j_gene: TRBJ2-3; CDR3aa: CASKKNSATITSTDTQYF; CDR3nt: TGTGCCAGCAAGAAAAATAGCGCGACCATAACTAGCACAGATACGCAGTATTTT
v_gene: TRBV5-1; abundance: .; d_gene: TRBD2; j_gene: TRBJ2-7; CDR3aa: CASSPEGLAVSYEQYF; CDR3nt: TGCGCCAGCAGCCCGGAGGGACTAGCGGTCTCCTACGAGCAGTACTTC
v_gene: TRBV7-8; abundance: .; d_gene: TRBD1; j_gene: TRBJ2-6; CDR3aa: CASSYGTVPSGANVLTF; CDR3nt: TGTGCCAGCAGCTACGGGACAGTCCCCTCTGGGGCCAACGTCCTGACTTTC
v_gene: TRBV6-5; abundance: .; d_gene: TRBD1; j_gene: TRBJ2-7; CDR3aa: CATSQGTYEQYF; CDR3nt: TGTGCCACCTCACAGGGGACCTACGAGCAGTACTTC
v_gene: TRBV4-2; abundance: few; d_gene: TRBD2; j_gene: TRBJ2-7; CDR3aa: CASSQDLIAGPYEQYF; CDR3nt: TGTGCCAGCAGCCAAGATCTTATAGCGGGTCCCTACGAGCAGTACTTC
v_gene: TRBV7-3; abundance: .; d_gene: TRBD2; j_gene: TRBJ2-3; CDR3aa: CASSHTSGEADTQYF; CDR3nt: TGTGCCAGCAGCCATACTAGCGGGGAGGCAGATACGCAGTATTTT
v_gene: TRBV27; abundance: .; d_gene: .; j_gene: TRBJ1-5; CDR3aa: CASSLDRTQGQPQHF; CDR3nt: TGTGCCAGCAGTTTAGATCGGACCCAGGGCCAGCCCCAGCATTTT
v_gene: TRBV28; abundance: .; d_gene: .; j_gene: TRBJ2-1; CDR3aa: CASSTGWVVNEQFF; CDR3nt: TGTGCCAGCAGTACGGGGTGGGTTGTGAATGAGCAGTTCTTC
v_gene: TRBV2; abundance: .; d_gene: .; j_gene: TRBJ2-7; CDR3aa: CASSGDNAYEQYF; CDR3nt: TGTGCCAGCAGTGGGGACAATGCCTACGAGCAGTACTTC
v_gene: TRBV6-5; abundance: .; d_gene: .; j_gene: TRBJ1-6; CDR3aa: CASGSGFNSPLHF; CDR3nt: TGTGCCAGCGGTTCAGGGTTTAATTCACCCCTCCACTTT
v_gene: TRBV24-1; abundance: once; d_gene: TRBD1; j_gene: TRBJ2-7; CDR3aa: CATSESGGYEQYF; CDR3nt: TGTGCCACCAGTGAGTCAGGGGGCTACGAGCAGTACTTC